These 4 T cell receptor beta chains were sequenced from one sample in a study of T-cell memory formation after mild COVID-19. Each CDR3 protein gets one entry after TCRdb re-called the 5' RACE reads with MiXCR. The sample has 140,000 or so distinct CDR3 sequences, around 14% seen once. Sequencing was done on a sample of PBMCs or a T cell subset sorted from them (not recorded which). These receptors were obtained from an adult woman who had mild COVID-19 (a few samples of this study predate the infection). Cell type and time point are not known.

The chain joins TRBV27 to TRBJ1-2; D possibly corresponds to TRBD1 (5 bases). Germline values: CDR1 MNHEY, CDR2 SMNVEV (reference sequence). This CDR3 comprises 16 residues. The ends were cut back, 4 bases at V and 2 bases at J, with 17 bases in the middle. CDR3 region: CASSSKGRWGNYGYTF. For the CDR3, the DNA is TGTGCCAGCAGTTCCAAGGGCCGGTGGGGGAACTATGGCTACACCTTC.

This rearrangement joins TRBV6-6 to TRBJ2-5; perhaps TRBD1 as D (6 bases). V was shortened by 8 bases and J by 3 bases, with 28 bases between the two germline ends. The V gene's germline CDR1 is MNHNY and CDR2 SVGAGI (reference sequence). The CDR3 totals 18 residues. CDR3 sequence (DNA): TGTGCCAGCGAAACGAGAAACCCAGACAGGCCAAAAAAAGAGACCCAGTACTTC. Its translation: CASETRNPDRPKKETQYF.

At least ten counts were recorded for this clonotype. The rearrangement joins TRBV9 to TRBJ1-1, with 8 bases identical to TRBD1. With 0 bases clipped from V and 10 bases from J, the junction kept 26 bases outside the gene matches. Germline CDR1 and CDR2: SGDLS and YYNGEE. The CDR3 length is 20 residues. CDR3 region: CASSVDRGRGLPNWVIGAFF. The DNA of the CDR3 is TGTGCCAGCAGCGTAGATAGGGGCAGGGGGCTTCCGAATTGGGTCATTGGAGCTTTCTTT.

CDR3 residues: CASSVTSGVEETQYF. The CDR3 bases are TGTGCCAGCAGCGTGACTAGCGGGGTTGAAGAGACCCAGTACTTC. The chain joins TRBV7-9 to TRBJ2-5, with TRBD2 matching 11 bases. V trimming: 5 bases; J trimming: 3 bases; junction bases outside the gene matches: 5. The CDR3 has 15 amino acids. Germline CDR1 and CDR2: SEHNR and FQNEAQ (reference sequence).